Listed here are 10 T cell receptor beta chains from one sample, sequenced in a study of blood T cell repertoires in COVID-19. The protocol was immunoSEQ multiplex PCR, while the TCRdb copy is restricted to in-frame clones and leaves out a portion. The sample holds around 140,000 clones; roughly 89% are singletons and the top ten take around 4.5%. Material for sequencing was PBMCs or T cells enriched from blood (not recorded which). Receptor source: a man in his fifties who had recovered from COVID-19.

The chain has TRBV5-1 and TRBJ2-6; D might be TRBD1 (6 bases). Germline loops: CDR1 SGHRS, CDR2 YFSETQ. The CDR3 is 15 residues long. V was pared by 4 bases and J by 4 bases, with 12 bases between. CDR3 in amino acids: CASSIQGNGANVLTF. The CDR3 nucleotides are TGCGCCAGCAGCATACAGGGTAACGGGGCCAACGTCCTGACTTTC.

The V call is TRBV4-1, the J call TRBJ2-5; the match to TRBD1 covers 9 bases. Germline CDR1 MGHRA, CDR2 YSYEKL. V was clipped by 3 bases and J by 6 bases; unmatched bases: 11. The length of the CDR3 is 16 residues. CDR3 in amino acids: CASSHTPGQGTQTQYF. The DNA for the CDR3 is TGCGCCAGCAGCCATACGCCGGGACAGGGAACGCAGACCCAGTACTTC.

The CDR3, as DNA: TGCAGCGTTGGGCCAGATACGCAGTATTTT. Translated: CSVGPDTQYF. This chain connects TRBV29-1 to TRBJ2-3; D remains ambiguous. The CDR3 length is 10 residues. Trimming stripped 4 bases from V and 4 bases from J, with 3 bases between. Germline V gives CDR1 SQVTM, CDR2 ANQGSEA.

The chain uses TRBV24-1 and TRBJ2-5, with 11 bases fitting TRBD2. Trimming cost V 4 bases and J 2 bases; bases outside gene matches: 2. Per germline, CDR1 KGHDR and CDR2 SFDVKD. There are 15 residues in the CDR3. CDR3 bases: TGTGCCACCAGTGAAAGACTAGCGGGACAAGAGACCCAGTACTTC. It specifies CATSERLAGQETQYF.

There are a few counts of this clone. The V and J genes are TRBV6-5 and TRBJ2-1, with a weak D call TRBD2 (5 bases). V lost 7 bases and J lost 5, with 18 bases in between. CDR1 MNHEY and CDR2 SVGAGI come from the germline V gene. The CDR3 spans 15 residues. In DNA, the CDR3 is TGTGCCAGCAAACGGAAACTAGAGGCCCACAATGAGCAGTTCTTC. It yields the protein CASKRKLEAHNEQFF.

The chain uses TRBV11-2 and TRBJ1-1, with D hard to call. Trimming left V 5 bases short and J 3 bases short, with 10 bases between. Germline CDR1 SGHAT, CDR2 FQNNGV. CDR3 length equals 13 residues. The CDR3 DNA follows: TGTGCCAGCAGCCGCCGTCGGGACACTGAAGCTTTCTTT. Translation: CASSRRRDTEAFF.

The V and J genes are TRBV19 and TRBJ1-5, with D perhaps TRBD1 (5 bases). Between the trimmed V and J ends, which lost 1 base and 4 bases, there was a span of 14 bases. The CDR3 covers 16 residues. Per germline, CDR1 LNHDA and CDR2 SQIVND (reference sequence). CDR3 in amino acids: CASSIGDGRGNQPQHF. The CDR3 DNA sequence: TGTGCCAGTAGTATAGGAGACGGGCGGGGGAATCAGCCCCAGCATTTT.

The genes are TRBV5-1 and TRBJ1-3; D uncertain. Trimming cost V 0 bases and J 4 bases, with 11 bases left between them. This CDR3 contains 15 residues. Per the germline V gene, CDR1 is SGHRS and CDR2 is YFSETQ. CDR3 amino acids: CASSLAGGPGNTIYF. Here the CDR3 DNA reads TGCGCCAGCAGCTTGGCCGGCGGTCCGGGAAACACCATATATTTT.

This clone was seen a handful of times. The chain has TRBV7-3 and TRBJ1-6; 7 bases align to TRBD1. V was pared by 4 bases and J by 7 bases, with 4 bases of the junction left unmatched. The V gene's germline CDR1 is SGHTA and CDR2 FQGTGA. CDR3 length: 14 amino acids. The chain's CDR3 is CASSSGTANSPLHF. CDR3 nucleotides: TGTGCCAGCAGCTCCGGGACAGCGAATTCACCCCTCCACTTT.

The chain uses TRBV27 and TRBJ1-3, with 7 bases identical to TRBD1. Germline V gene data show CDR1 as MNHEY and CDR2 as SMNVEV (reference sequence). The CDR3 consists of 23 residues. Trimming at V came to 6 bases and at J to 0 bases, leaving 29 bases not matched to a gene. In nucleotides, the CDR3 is TGTGCCAGCAGGCCTTACCAGCTTTCCCCTCCTCTTTCCGGGACAGACTCTGGAAACACCATATATTTT. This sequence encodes CASRPYQLSPPLSGTDSGNTIYF.